These 12 T cell receptor beta chains were all obtained from the same sample, sequenced in a study of neurological immune-mediated disorders. TCRdb fed the 5' RACE reads into MiXCR, producing one record per CDR3 protein. The top ten clones hold 0.45% to 0.6% of a sample with 35,000 to 55,000 distinct CDR3 sequences, about 6% of them seen once. The sample taken for sequencing was CD4+ T cells from blood. These receptors were collected from a woman in her thirties or forties in good health.

The sample holds many counts of this clonotype. The chain combines TRBV6-2 or TRBV6-3 with TRBJ2-1; 10 bases map to TRBD1. The J segment lost 5 bases and the V segment lost 7 bases, leaving 11 bases of the junction unmatched. There are 16 residues in the CDR3. Germline V gene lookup returns CDR1 MNHEY and CDR2 SVGEGT. Here the CDR3 DNA reads TGTGCCAGCAATCCCGCCGGGACAGGGGTTGACAATGAGCAGTTCTTC. This gives the protein CASNPAGTGVDNEQFF.

This clonotype has a count of ten or more. This chain links TRBV29-1 with TRBJ2-5, with 8 bases lining up with TRBD2. Germline CDR1 is SQVTM and CDR2 is ANQGSEA. This CDR3 is built from 17 residues. V trimming: 2 bases; J trimming: 0 bases; junction bases outside the gene matches: 11. The CDR3 DNA sequence: TGCAGCGTTGAAACAGGAGCGGGAGTGTCGCACCAAGAGACCCAGTACTTC. Its protein is CSVETGAGVSHQETQYF.

This clonotype has a count of ten or more. The genes are TRBV7-2 and TRBJ2-3; 8 bases match TRBD2. The germline gives CDR1 SGHTA, CDR2 FQGNSA. There are 15 residues in the CDR3. Trimming took 5 bases from V and 4 from J; bases not matched to a gene: 8. DNA of the CDR3: TGTGCCAGCAGCCGGGAAGCGGGAGCCTCAGATACGCAGTATTTT. It is translated as CASSREAGASDTQYF.

This clonotype has a count of ten or more. The V and J genes are TRBV20-1 and TRBJ2-2; 8 bases are shared with TRBD2. Germline V gene lookup returns CDR1 DFQATT and CDR2 SNEGSKA (reference sequence). This CDR3 contains 16 residues. The junction had 12 bases not matched to a gene; V was cut back by 6 bases and J by 3 bases. The CDR3 is CSAGRGASRDTGELFF. CDR3 nucleotide sequence: TGCAGTGCAGGGCGGGGGGCTAGTCGGGACACCGGGGAGCTGTTTTTT.

This clonotype was recorded many times. The chain links TRBV5-6 to TRBJ2-5; possible D gene TRBD1, 5 bases. The germline V gene has CDR1 SGHDT and CDR2 YYEEEE. This CDR3 has 14 residues. V was cut by 4 bases and J by 5 bases, with 15 bases left in between. This CDR3 is CASSRSGKGETQYF. The CDR3, as DNA: TGTGCCAGCAGCCGTTCAGGGAAAGGGGAGACCCAGTACTTC.

This clonotype is deemed medium-sized. The genes are TRBV5-1 and TRBJ1-1; D is possibly TRBD1 (5 bases). This CDR3 contains 15 residues. Germline V gene data show CDR1 as SGHRS and CDR2 as YFSETQ. V was cut by 0 bases and J by 5 bases, with 14 bases left in between. The CDR3 sequence: CASSLAWQGGTEAFF. The CDR3 nucleotides read TGCGCCAGCAGCTTGGCCTGGCAGGGCGGGACTGAAGCTTTCTTT.

This clonotype has a count of ten or more. This sequence joins TRBV5-1 and TRBJ2-7; 8 nucleotides match TRBD2. The length of the CDR3 is 14 residues. Per the germline V gene, CDR1 is SGHRS and CDR2 is YFSETQ. V dropped 1 base and J dropped 5; count of bases not matched to a gene: 5. The CDR3 reads CASSLQGLGDEQYF. The CDR3 nucleotides are TGCGCCAGCAGCTTGCAGGGACTAGGAGACGAGCAGTACTTC. Together with reference TRBV5-1 and TRBJ2-7, the CDR3 gives the full variable domain: KAGVTQTPRYLIKTRGQQVTLSCSPISGHRSVSWYQQTPGQGLQFLFEYFSETQRNKGNFPGRFSGRQFSNSRSEMNVSTLELGDSALYLCASSLQGLGDEQYFGPGTRLTVT.

This clonotype was recorded many times. The CDR3 loop reads CSVEDSGGSYNEQFF. The CDR3 DNA reads as TGCAGCGTTGAAGATAGCGGGGGCTCCTACAATGAGCAGTTCTTC. This rearrangement joins TRBV29-1 to TRBJ2-1, with 9 bases lining up with TRBD2. With V trimmed by 0 bases and J by 0 bases, 0 bases remained unmatched. Germline values: CDR1 SQVTM, CDR2 ANQGSEA. The CDR3 loop spans 15 amino acids.

This clonotype was found many times. CDR3 in DNA: TGTGCCAGCAGTCTGCCCGGGACTAGCTACGAGCAGTACTTC. Residues: CASSLPGTSYEQYF. This chain joins TRBV28 and TRBJ2-7; 8 bases line up with TRBD2. The CDR3 consists of 14 residues. With V trimmed by 5 bases and J by 3 bases, 6 bases remained unmatched. Germline V gives CDR1 MDHEN, CDR2 SYDVKM.

This clonotype has at least ten counts. This rearrangement joins TRBV6-5 to TRBJ1-1, with D possibly matching TRBD1 (5 bases). The CDR3 loop spans 12 amino acids. Germline loops: CDR1 MNHEY, CDR2 SVGAGI. Trimming took 7 bases from V and 3 from J, leaving 9 bases between them. The CDR3 is CASKNRYTEAFF. As DNA, the CDR3 is TGTGCCAGCAAAAACAGGTACACTGAAGCTTTCTTT.

This clonotype occurred many times. The chain has TRBV9 and TRBJ1-2; D is unclear. Germline V CDR1 and CDR2: SGDLS, YYNGEE. The length of the CDR3 is 11 residues. V shed 3 bases and J shed 5 bases, with 5 bases lying between them. CDR3 bases: TGTGCCAGCAGCGGCAGTTATGGCTACACCTTC. Protein product: CASSGSYGYTF.

Ten or more counts support this clonotype. The rearrangement joins TRBV4-2 to TRBJ2-1, with a tentative D call TRBD2 (5 bases). V lost 4 bases and J lost 9, with 16 bases in between. Germline V gene lookup returns CDR1 LGHNA and CDR2 YNFKEQ. This CDR3 comprises 14 residues. The CDR3 region is CASSRTLELAEQFF. The CDR3 DNA reads TGTGCCAGCAGCCGAACACTAGAGTTGGCTGAGCAGTTCTTC.